The present entry profiles one T cell receptor beta chain with its context. This sample was taken from a study of regulatory T cells in long-lasting Graves disease. Study context: By definition, persistent Graves' disease involved antithyroid drugs for over 5 years alongside positive TSH receptor antibodies.

The germline CDR1 and CDR2 sequences are KGHSH and LQKENI. The J segment lost 6 bases and the V segment lost 3 bases, leaving 11 bases of the junction unmatched. The CDR3 runs 19 residues. Investigators prepared the TCR beta libraries by applying iRepertoire HTBI primers and Arm-PCR of CDR3 regions. Authors' data handling: Looking across samples, the authors found about 62 TRBV and 14 to 15 TRBJ segments. Each CDR3 protein gets one entry after TCRdb re-called the multiplex PCR reads with MiXCR. Here the V and J calls rest on TCRdb's processing, not on the authors' analysis. This sample carries 300,000 to 400,000 distinct CDR3 sequences, around a fifth of them seen once, and the ten largest clones take just under 30%. The sample's time point: persistent/refractory GD, antithyroid drugs over 5 years with positive TRAb. RNA isolated from PBMCs was used to make the TCR library. EDTA tubes collected nine milliliters of peripheral blood.

The sample in question was peripheral blood mononuclear cells (PBMCs), obtained when the disease was refractory, from a patient treated with antithyroid drugs. The chain links TRBV18 to TRBJ2-2; 15 nucleotides match TRBD2. This clonotype was obtained from a female donor with Graves disease. This chain's CDR3 is CASSPLPGLAGGLAGELFF. DNA of the CDR3: TGTGCCAGCTCACCTCTTCCGGGACTAGCGGGAGGTCTCGCCGGGGAGCTGTTTTTT.